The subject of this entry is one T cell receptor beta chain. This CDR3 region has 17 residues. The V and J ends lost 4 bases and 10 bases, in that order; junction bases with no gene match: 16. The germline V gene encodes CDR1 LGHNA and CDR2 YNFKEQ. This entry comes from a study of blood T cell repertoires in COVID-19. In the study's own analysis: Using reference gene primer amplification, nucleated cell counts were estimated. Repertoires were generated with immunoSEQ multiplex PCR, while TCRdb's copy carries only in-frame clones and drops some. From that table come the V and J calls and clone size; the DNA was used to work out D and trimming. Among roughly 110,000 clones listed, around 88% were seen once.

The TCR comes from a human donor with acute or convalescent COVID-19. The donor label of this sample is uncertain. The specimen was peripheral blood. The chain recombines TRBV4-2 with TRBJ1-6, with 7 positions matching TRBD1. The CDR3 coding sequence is TGTGCCAGCAGCCCCAGTGACAGGGTTTTTGGTATCTCACCCCTCCACTTT. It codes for CASSPSDRVFGISPLHF.